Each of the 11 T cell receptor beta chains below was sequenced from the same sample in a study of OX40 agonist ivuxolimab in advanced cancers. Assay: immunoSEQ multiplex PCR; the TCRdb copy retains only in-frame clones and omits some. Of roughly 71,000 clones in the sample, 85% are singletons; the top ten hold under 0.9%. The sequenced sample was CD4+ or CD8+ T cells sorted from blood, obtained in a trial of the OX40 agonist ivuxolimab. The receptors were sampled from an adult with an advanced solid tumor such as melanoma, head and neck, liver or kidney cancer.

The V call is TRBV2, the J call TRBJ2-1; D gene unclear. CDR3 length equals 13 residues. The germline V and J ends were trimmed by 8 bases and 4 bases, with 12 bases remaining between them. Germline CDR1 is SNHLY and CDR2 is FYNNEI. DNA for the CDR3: TGTGCCAGCTCCGGGTATGATTACAATGAGCAGTTCTTC. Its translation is CASSGYDYNEQFF.

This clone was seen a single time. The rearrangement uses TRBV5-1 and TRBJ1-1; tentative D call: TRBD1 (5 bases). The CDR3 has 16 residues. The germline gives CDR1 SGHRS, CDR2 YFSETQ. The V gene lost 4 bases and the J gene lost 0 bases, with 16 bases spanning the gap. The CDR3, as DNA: TGCGCCAGCAGCCCGGGGGTCCAAGCAGTGAACACTGAAGCTTTCTTT. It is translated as CASSPGVQAVNTEAFF.

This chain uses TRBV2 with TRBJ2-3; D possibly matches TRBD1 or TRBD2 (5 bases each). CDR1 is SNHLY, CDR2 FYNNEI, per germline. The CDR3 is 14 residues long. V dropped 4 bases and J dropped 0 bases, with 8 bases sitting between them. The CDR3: CASSGGLSTDTQYF. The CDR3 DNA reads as TGTGCCAGCAGTGGGGGGTTGAGCACAGATACGCAGTATTTT.

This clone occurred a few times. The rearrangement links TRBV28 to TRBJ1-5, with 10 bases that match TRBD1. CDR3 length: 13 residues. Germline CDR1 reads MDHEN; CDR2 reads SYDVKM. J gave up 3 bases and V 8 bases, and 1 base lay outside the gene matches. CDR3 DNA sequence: TGTGCCAGCGGGACAGGGGTCAATCAGCCCCAGCATTTT. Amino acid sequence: CASGTGVNQPQHF.

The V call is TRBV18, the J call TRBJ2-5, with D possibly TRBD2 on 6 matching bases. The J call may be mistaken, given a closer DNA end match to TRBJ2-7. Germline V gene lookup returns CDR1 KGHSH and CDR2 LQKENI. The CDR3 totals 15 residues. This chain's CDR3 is CASSPSDGSSYEQYF. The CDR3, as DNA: TGTGCCAGCTCACCCTCGGACGGGAGCTCCTACGAGCAGTACTTC.

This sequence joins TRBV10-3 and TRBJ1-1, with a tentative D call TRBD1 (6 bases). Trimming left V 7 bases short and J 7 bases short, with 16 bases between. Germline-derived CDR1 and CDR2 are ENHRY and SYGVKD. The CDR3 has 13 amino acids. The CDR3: CAITTGPMSEAFF. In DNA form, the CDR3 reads TGTGCCATCACCACAGGGCCGATGAGTGAAGCTTTCTTT.

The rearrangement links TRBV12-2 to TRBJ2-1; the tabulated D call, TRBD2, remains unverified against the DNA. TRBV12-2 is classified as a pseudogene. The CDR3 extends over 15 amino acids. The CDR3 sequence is CASLIRREAYNEQFF. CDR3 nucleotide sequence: TGTGCAAGTCTCATCCGGCGGGAAGCCTACAATGAGCAGTTCTTC.

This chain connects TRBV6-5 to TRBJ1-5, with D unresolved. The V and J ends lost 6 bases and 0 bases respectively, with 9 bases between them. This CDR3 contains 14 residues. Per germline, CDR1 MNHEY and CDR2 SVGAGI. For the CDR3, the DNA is TGTGCCAGCAGCCAAACAGATAGCAATCAGCCCCAGCATTTT. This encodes CASSQTDSNQPQHF.

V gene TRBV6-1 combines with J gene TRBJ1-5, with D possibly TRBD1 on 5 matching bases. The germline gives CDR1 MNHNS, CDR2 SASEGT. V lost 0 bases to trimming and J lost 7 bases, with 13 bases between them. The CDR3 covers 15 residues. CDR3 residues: CASSEATAIGQPQHF. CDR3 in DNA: TGTGCCAGCAGTGAAGCGACAGCCATAGGGCAGCCCCAGCATTTT.

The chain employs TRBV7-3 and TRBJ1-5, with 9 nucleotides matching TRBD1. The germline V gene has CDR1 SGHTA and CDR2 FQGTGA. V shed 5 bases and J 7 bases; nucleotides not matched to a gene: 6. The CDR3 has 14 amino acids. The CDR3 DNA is TGTGCCAGCAGCCCTCAGGACAGGGGCCAGCCCCAGCATTTT. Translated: CASSPQDRGQPQHF.

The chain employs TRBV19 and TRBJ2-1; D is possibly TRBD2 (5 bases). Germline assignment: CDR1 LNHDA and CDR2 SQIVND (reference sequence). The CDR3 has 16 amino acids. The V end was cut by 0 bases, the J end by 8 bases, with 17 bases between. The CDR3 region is CASSIDLAGGSYEQFF. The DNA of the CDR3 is TGTGCCAGTAGTATAGATCTAGCCGGAGGATCTTATGAGCAGTTCTTC.